What follows are 26 T cell receptor beta chains derived from one specimen sequenced in a study of T cell changes during pregnancy in multiple sclerosis (dated 2019 in TCRdb). Libraries were constructed by the immunoSEQ multiplex PCR assay. TCRdb mirrors the immuneACCESS table, restricted to in-frame sequences. Some clones are absent from its copies; in checked studies, under half trace to an unresolved V gene, and the reason for the others is unknown. In all, the sample holds roughly 80,000 clones, and about 89% of those were seen once. Around 1.8% of the sample is in the top ten clones. The specimen comprised peripheral blood, sampled before pregnancy. The receptors derive from a female donor with multiple sclerosis, enrolled in a pregnancy study.

The chain combines TRBV5-1 with TRBJ2-3, with D tentatively TRBD2 (5 bases). The CDR3 runs 16 residues. CDR1 is SGHRS, CDR2 YFSETQ, per germline. Trimming took 4 bases from V and 2 from J, leaving 17 bases between them. The CDR3 sequence: CASSEGWRGTTDTQYF. Here the CDR3 DNA reads TGCGCCAGCAGCGAGGGATGGCGAGGAACCACAGATACGCAGTATTTT.

This clone was observed a handful of times. This sequence joins TRBV6-5 and TRBJ1-4, with TRBD1 matching 7 bases. Germline CDR1 reads MNHEY; CDR2 reads SVGAGI. Trimming at V came to 10 bases and at J to 8 bases, leaving 10 bases not matched to a gene. The CDR3 runs 13 residues. The CDR3 reads CATAQGLREKLFF. In nucleotides, the CDR3 is TGTGCCACCGCACAGGGGTTGCGGGAAAAACTGTTTTTT.

The chain uses TRBV5-5 and TRBJ2-1; 9 nucleotides agree with TRBD1. This CDR3 has 15 residues. V lost 3 bases to trimming and J lost 6 bases; unmatched junction nucleotides: 7. Germline loops: CDR1 SGHKS, CDR2 YYEKEE (reference sequence). CDR3 nucleotide sequence: TGTGCCAGCAGCTGGGGGACAGGGAGGGGCAATGAGCAGTTCTTC. Translating it yields CASSWGTGRGNEQFF. The whole variable domain, remainder taken from reference TRBV5-5 and TRBJ2-1, is DAGVTQSPTHLIKTRGQQVTLRCSPISGHKSVSWYQQVLGQGPQFIFQYYEKEERGRGNFPDRFSARQFPNYSSELNVNALLLGDSALYLCASSWGTGRGNEQFFGPGTRLTVL.

The chain uses TRBV4-2 and TRBJ1-2; 7 nucleotides line up with TRBD1. There are 15 residues in the CDR3. Per the germline V gene, CDR1 is LGHNA and CDR2 is YNFKEQ. J gave up 3 bases and V 1 base, and 5 bases lay outside the gene matches. DNA of the CDR3: TGTGCCAGCAGCCAAGGGCAGGGGGTGTACTATGGCTACACCTTC. Translation: CASSQGQGVYYGYTF.

The chain uses TRBV10-2 and TRBJ2-7, with 9 bases lining up with TRBD1. The CDR3 spans 14 residues. J gave up 4 bases and V 5 bases, and 6 bases lay outside the gene matches. In germline, CDR1 is WSHSY, CDR2 SAAADI. The CDR3 coding sequence is TGCGCCAGCAGTCGAACAGGGGGCGCGTACGAGCAGTACTTC. It is translated as CASSRTGGAYEQYF.

This chain joins TRBV11-2 and TRBJ2-1, with 10 bases identical to TRBD1. V lost 5 bases to trimming and J lost 9 bases; unmatched junction nucleotides: 10. The CDR3 is 15 residues long. Germline-derived CDR1 and CDR2 are SGHAT and FQNNGV. Here the CDR3 reads CASSLGTGVKGEQFF. CDR3 DNA: TGTGCCAGCAGCCTTGGGACAGGGGTAAAGGGTGAGCAGTTCTTC.

The chain recombines TRBV7-8 with TRBJ1-6, with D tentatively TRBD1 (5 bases). Trimming removed 1 base from V and 8 bases from J, with 12 bases in between. CDR1 is SGHVS and CDR2 is FQNEAQ in the germline V gene. This CDR3 is built from 15 residues. CDR3 in DNA: TGTGCCAGCAGCTTAGTTGGGGGGTCCTATTCACCCCTCCACTTT. This encodes CASSLVGGSYSPLHF.

This clone was seen only once. This chain connects TRBV6-5 to TRBJ2-5; TRBD1 might be the D (5 bases). The J call may be incorrect, as the DNA end agrees better with TRBJ2-7. The CDR3 is 13 amino acids. Germline V gene lookup returns CDR1 MNHEY and CDR2 SVGAGI. The CDR3 sequence is CASRLTDTYEQYF. For the CDR3, the DNA is TGTGCCAGCAGGTTGACAGACACCTACGAGCAGTACTTC.

V usage is TRBV9 and J usage is TRBJ2-7, with 10 bases aligning to TRBD1. Germline CDR1 reads SGDLS; CDR2 reads YYNGEE. The CDR3 extends over 17 amino acids. Germline trimming cut 4 bases from V and 1 base from J; bases unmatched to any gene: 11. The CDR3 nucleotides are TGTGCCAGCAGCCCCAGGATGGGACAGGGGCGATCCTACGAGCAGTACTTC. Protein: CASSPRMGQGRSYEQYF.

The count of this clone is one. V is TRBV2 and J is TRBJ2-5; 9 bases align to TRBD2. This CDR3 is 18 amino acids long. Per the germline V gene, CDR1 is SNHLY and CDR2 is FYNNEI. The V gene end was trimmed by 3 bases and the J gene end by 4 bases; junction bases not matched to a gene: 15. CDR3 coding DNA: TGTGCCAGCAGTGATCCCAGCGGGGGGACCTTCCAGGGAGAGACCCAGTACTTC. Its translation: CASSDPSGGTFQGETQYF.

The genes are TRBV29-1 and TRBJ2-2; 7 nucleotides match TRBD1. J was trimmed by 5 bases and V by 3 bases; bases with no gene match: 6. The CDR3 consists of 14 residues. Germline V gene sequence: CDR1 SQVTM, CDR2 ANQGSEA. CDR3 sequence (DNA): TGCAGCGTTGAGGACAGGCTCAGGACCGGGGAGCTGTTTTTT. Protein product: CSVEDRLRTGELFF.

The table lists this clone with a few counts. The J gene is TRBJ1-6, the V gene TRBV30; D ambiguous. The ends were cut back, 7 bases at V and 3 bases at J, with 16 bases in the middle. The CDR3 runs to 15 residues. Germline CDR1 GTSNPN, CDR2 SVGIG (reference sequence). CDR3 nucleotides: TGTGCCTTGACCCACAACCCGGGCTATAATTCACCCCTCCACTTT. Translating it yields CALTHNPGYNSPLHF. The variable domain in full, completed from reference TRBV30 and TRBJ1-6, reads SQTIHQWPATLVQPVGSPLSLECTVEGTSNPNLYWYRQAAGRGLQLLFYSVGIGQISSEVPQNLSASRPQDRQFILSSKKLLLSDSGFYLCALTHNPGYNSPLHFGNGTRLTVT.

The rearrangement joins TRBV2 to TRBJ2-7; D possibly corresponds to TRBD1 (6 bases). V lost 4 bases, J lost 5 bases, and 15 bases lay in between. The CDR3 length is 14 residues. Germline assignment: CDR1 SNHLY and CDR2 FYNNEI. CDR3 protein: CASSAQGRGNEQYF. The CDR3 bases are TGTGCCAGCAGTGCCCAGGGGAGAGGTAACGAGCAGTACTTC.

The rearrangement uses TRBV19 and TRBJ2-7; D perhaps matches TRBD1 (6 bases). The germline V gene has CDR1 LNHDA and CDR2 SQIVND (reference sequence). The CDR3 covers 14 residues. Trimming cost V 5 bases and J 3 bases, with 14 bases left between them. This CDR3 is CASSYARGIYEQYF. CDR3 nucleotides: TGTGCCAGTAGTTACGCTAGGGGGATCTACGAGCAGTACTTC.

This clone was observed a single time. V is TRBV7-9 and J is TRBJ2-2, with 8 positions matching TRBD1. Trimming took 5 bases from V and 6 from J; bases not matched to a gene: 17. Germline CDR1 SEHNR, CDR2 FQNEAQ (reference sequence). The CDR3 length is 18 residues. This CDR3 reads CASSLGQGFMGPSGELFF. The CDR3 DNA reads TGTGCCAGCAGCCTAGGACAGGGTTTCATGGGGCCGTCCGGGGAGCTGTTTTTT.

This clone came up a few times. V usage is TRBV5-1 and J usage is TRBJ2-1, with a possible D match to TRBD2 (6 bases). This CDR3 contains 17 residues. From germline, CDR1 is SGHRS and CDR2 YFSETQ. Trimming shortened V by 3 bases and J by 2 bases, and 18 bases separated the two germline ends. The CDR3 coding sequence is TGCGCCAGCAGCTCTGGGACTGGCGGGCTAGCCTACAATGAGCAGTTCTTC. As protein: CASSSGTGGLAYNEQFF.

The chain uses TRBV6-6 and TRBJ2-7; D may be TRBD1 (5 bases). In germline, CDR1 is MNHNY, CDR2 SVGAGI (reference sequence). CDR3 length: 12 residues. Trimming took 5 bases from V and 3 from J, leaving 8 bases between them. CDR3 bases: TGTGCCAGCAGTACCAGGGACTACGAGCAGTACTTC. Protein product: CASSTRDYEQYF.

This chain connects TRBV5-4 to TRBJ1-2; 8 positions match TRBD1. CDR3 length: 16 amino acids. J was trimmed by 3 bases and V by 0 bases; bases with no gene match: 7. The germline V gene encodes CDR1 SGHNT and CDR2 YYREEE (reference sequence). The CDR3 coding sequence is TGTGCCAGCAGCTTGGATGCAGGGGGCAAGGACTATGGCTACACCTTC. Translation: CASSLDAGGKDYGYTF.

This clone has just a few counts. This sequence joins TRBV30 and TRBJ1-1; no definite D call. Germline V gene lookup returns CDR1 GTSNPN and CDR2 SVGIG (reference sequence). Trimming cost V 2 bases and J 3 bases, with 13 bases left between them. The CDR3 sequence is 14 residues long. Here the CDR3 reads CAWSLGLEDTEAFF. The CDR3 coding sequence is TGTGCCTGGAGTCTCGGGCTGGAGGACACTGAAGCTTTCTTT.

The genes are TRBV4-3 and TRBJ2-7; 8 bases fit TRBD2. Germline loops: CDR1 LGHNA, CDR2 YSLEER. V shed 3 bases and J 3 bases; nucleotides not matched to a gene: 4. The CDR3 loop spans 14 amino acids. CDR3 in DNA: TGCGCCAGCAGCCATGGCCGGGGGGGCTACGAGCAGTACTTC. This codes for CASSHGRGGYEQYF.

The chain has TRBV10-2 and TRBJ1-5, with TRBD1 matching over 11 bases. Germline-derived CDR1 and CDR2 are WSHSY and SAAADI. Trimming cost V 6 bases and J 9 bases; bases outside gene matches: 7. The CDR3 is made up of 14 amino acids. CDR3: CASRGQGALGPQHF. CDR3 coding DNA: TGCGCCAGCAGAGGACAGGGGGCCCTCGGGCCCCAGCATTTT.

The table lists this clone with a few counts. The chain joins TRBV7-3 to TRBJ2-5; a possible D gene is TRBD1 (5 bases). CDR1 is SGHTA, CDR2 FQGTGA, per germline. Deletions cut 0 bases from V and 3 bases from J, with 5 bases between. The CDR3 is made up of 13 amino acids. As DNA, the CDR3 is TGTGCCAGCAGCTTAACCAGGGAAGAGACCCAGTACTTC. It yields the protein CASSLTREETQYF.

This chain joins TRBV18 and TRBJ1-2; 10 bases fit TRBD1. After removal of 4 bases from V and 4 bases from J, the junction contained 3 bases not matched to a gene. This CDR3 is built from 14 residues. CDR1 and CDR2 from the germline V gene are KGHSH and LQKENI. CDR3 amino acids: CASSQDRGVYGYTF. CDR3 coding DNA: TGTGCCAGCTCACAGGACAGGGGGGTCTATGGCTACACCTTC. The whole variable domain, remainder taken from reference TRBV18 and TRBJ1-2, is NAGVMQNPRHLVRRRGQEARLRCSPMKGHSHVYWYRQLPEEGLKFMVYLQKENIIDESGMPKERFSAEFPKEGPSILRIQQVVRGDSAAYFCASSQDRGVYGYTFGSGTRLTVV.

The chain has TRBV4-3 and TRBJ2-2; unclear D gene. V lost 0 bases and J 6 bases, leaving 11 bases between the germline ends. This CDR3 spans 15 amino acids. Germline V gene sequence: CDR1 LGHNA, CDR2 YSLEER. CDR3 residues: CASSQDWAGPGELFF. The CDR3 DNA reads TGCGCCAGCAGCCAAGATTGGGCCGGTCCCGGGGAGCTGTTTTTT.

This chain uses TRBV7-3 with TRBJ2-1, with D hard to call. Trimming took 0 bases from V and 8 from J, leaving 5 bases between them. Germline V gene sequence: CDR1 SGHTA, CDR2 FQGTGA. The CDR3 is 12 residues long. CDR3 sequence (DNA): TGTGCCAGCAGCTTAACTAATGATGAGCAGTTCTTC. Amino acid sequence: CASSLTNDEQFF.

V usage is TRBV19 and J usage is TRBJ1-2; tentatively, D is TRBD1 (6 bases). V shed 9 bases and J shed 4 bases, with 18 bases lying between them. Germline-derived CDR1 and CDR2 are LNHDA and SQIVND (reference sequence). This CDR3 has 14 residues. The CDR3: CASRMAGAIYGYTF. Here the CDR3 DNA reads TGTGCCAGCCGCATGGCGGGGGCCATCTATGGCTACACCTTC.